A selection of T cell receptor beta chains follows, all from one sample in a study of CD8+CD57+ T cells in acquired aplastic anemia. Each CDR3 protein gets one entry after TCRdb re-called the reads with MiXCR. The data hold approximately 180,000 distinct CDR3 sequences, with around 48% observed a single time. Sequencing was carried out using sorted CD4+, CD8+, or CD8+CD57+ T cells (not recorded which) from PBMCs. Every receptor here comes from a human donor with aplastic anemia. Both conserved end residues are part of each CDR3. Fields, in order: V gene, J gene, CDR3 protein.

V: TRBV7-6; J: TRBJ2-7; CDR3: CASSPGTLSYEQYF
V: TRBV7-3; J: TRBJ1-2; CDR3: CASSPRADYGYTF
V: TRBV19; J: TRBJ1-2; CDR3: CASIRRGTGDKGYGYTF
V: TRBV11-3; J: TRBJ1-1; CDR3: CASRTGFKWTEAFF
V: TRBV6-1; J: TRBJ1-5; CDR3: CASLTGQISNQPQHF
V: TRBV10-1; J: TRBJ2-1; CDR3: CASSDGSGYYNEQFF
V: TRBV7-9; J: TRBJ2-5; CDR3: CASTAVNQETQYF
V: TRBV19; J: TRBJ2-6; CDR3: CASSTPGSGANVLTF
V: TRBV19; J: TRBJ1-4; CDR3: CASSSPLRGNINEKLFF
V: TRBV6-4; J: TRBJ2-3; CDR3: CASSPGTSQDTQYF
V: TRBV5-1; J: TRBJ1-5; CDR3: CASGLANDLLGQPQHF
V: TRBV5-4; J: TRBJ2-1; CDR3: CASSSTRGALDAEQFF
V: TRBV11-1; J: TRBJ2-3; CDR3: CASSFGTSGVSTDTQYF
V: TRBV10-3; J: TRBJ2-1; CDR3: CASSFSGRGQFF
V: TRBV25-1; J: TRBJ2-2; CDR3: CASSGRQGNTGELFF
V: TRBV10-3; J: TRBJ2-7; CDR3: CAISGDPYEQYF
V: TRBV7-9; J: TRBJ1-1; CDR3: CASSLSRGYYTEAFF
V: TRBV20-1; J: TRBJ2-7; CDR3: CSALTRTISSYEQYF
V: TRBV18; J: TRBJ1-2; CDR3: CASSPNRDGYTF